Sequencing of this TCR beta chain was carried out in a study of cytomegalovirus exposure and HLA in healthy donors. Study results and limitations: The majority of TCR sequences were rare, yet some public TCRs appeared in many donors. As a later analysis showed, a missense DCLRE1C variant was linked to trimming of TCR beta V- and J-genes. Evidence from a later analysis indicated that most CMV-associated TCR beta chains looked HLA-restricted.

There are a few counts of this clone. Its antigen is unidentified. This PCR relied on a set of 60 Vbeta primers and 13 Jbeta primers. The protocol was immunoSEQ multiplex PCR, while the TCRdb copy is restricted to in-frame clones and leaves out a portion. The sample holds over 130,000 clones, 66% seen once. The CDR3 loop spans 15 amino acids. Trimming removed 0 bases from V and 4 bases from J, with 13 bases in between. Germline V gene sequence: CDR1 MNHEY, CDR2 SVGAGI. What was sequenced was PBMCs. This TCR derives from a woman in her fifties or sixties in good health and CMV-seronegative. The chain uses TRBV6-5 and TRBJ2-7, with a weak D call TRBD2 (6 bases). The CDR3 sequence is CASSYSMAGRYEQYF. DNA for the CDR3: TGTGCCAGCAGTTACTCGATGGCAGGGAGGTACGAGCAGTACTTC.